Following are 26 T cell receptor beta chains from one sample sequenced in a study of T cell repertoires in cytomegalovirus infection. MiXCR was run by TCRdb on the reads, yielding one entry per CDR3 protein. The sample records hundreds of thousands of distinct CDR3 sequences, around 9.1% being singletons. Sequencing was carried out using PBMCs. The receptors were sampled from a human donor in good health (CMV status not recorded). Some clones in this sample may be carry-over from other donors' samples.

This clonotype was picked up many times. The rearrangement joins TRBV12-3 or TRBV12-4 to TRBJ1-1; D is possibly TRBD1 (5 bases). The CDR3 length is 12 residues. The germline V and J ends were trimmed by 5 bases and 4 bases, with 8 bases remaining between them. The DNA of the CDR3 is TGTGCCAGCAGTATAACAGGCACTGAAGCTTTCTTT. As protein: CASSITGTEAFF.

The rearrangement links TRBV29-1 to TRBJ2-2; TRBD2 aligns across 10 bases. Germline-derived CDR1 and CDR2 are SQVTM and ANQGSEA. Germline trimming cut 5 bases from V and 4 bases from J; bases unmatched to any gene: 7. This CDR3 comprises 15 residues. Here the CDR3 reads CSVTQRGGSTGELFF. Here the CDR3 DNA reads TGCAGCGTTACCCAGCGGGGGGGCAGCACCGGGGAGCTGTTTTTT.

This clonotype was observed a few times. The chain uses TRBV20-1 and TRBJ2-5, with 8 bases fitting TRBD1. CDR1 and CDR2 (germline): DFQATT, SNEGSKA (reference sequence). The CDR3 is 15 amino acids. After removal of 0 bases from V and 5 bases from J, the junction contained 8 bases not matched to a gene. CDR3 nucleotide sequence: TGCAGTGCTAGAGATCTGGCAGGGGGCCTGGAGACCCAGTACTTC. Its translation is CSARDLAGGLETQYF.

At least ten counts were recorded for this clonotype. The chain carries TRBV5-5 and TRBJ2-7, with TRBD2 identical over 14 bases. The CDR3 has 16 amino acids. Germline CDR1 is SGHKS and CDR2 is YYEKEE (reference sequence). V trimming: 3 bases; J trimming: 7 bases; junction bases outside the gene matches: 9. The CDR3 spells CASSSLPGLAGVEQYV. The CDR3 DNA follows: TGTGCCAGCAGCTCACTCCCGGGACTAGCGGGGGTGGAGCAGTACGTC.

V is TRBV18 and J is TRBJ2-5; D might be TRBD1 (6 bases). Trimming left V 3 bases short and J 5 bases short, with 16 bases between. Germline V gene sequence: CDR1 KGHSH, CDR2 LQKENI. This CDR3 contains 15 residues. In DNA, the CDR3 is TGTGCCAGCTCACCGCAGACAGGTCGGGGCGAGACCCAGTACTTC. The encoded protein is CASSPQTGRGETQYF.

This clonotype was observed at least ten times. The chain links TRBV2 to TRBJ2-1, with 10 bases lining up with TRBD2. Looked up from germline, CDR1 is SNHLY and CDR2 is FYNNEI. This CDR3 contains 14 residues. V dropped 8 bases and J dropped 8; count of bases not matched to a gene: 9. The CDR3 DNA sequence: TGTGCCAGCGGCTGGACTAGCGGCGGGGATGAGCAGTTCTTC. Residues: CASGWTSGGDEQFF.

This clonotype was observed a handful of times. The genes are TRBV5-5 and TRBJ2-7, with TRBD1 matching over 8 bases. This CDR3 is 16 amino acids long. The J segment lost 4 bases and the V segment lost 3 bases, leaving 12 bases of the junction unmatched. CDR1 and CDR2 (germline): SGHKS, YYEKEE (reference sequence). The CDR3 region has the DNA TGTGCCAGCAGCTCTTCTAAGGGACAGGACCTATACGAGCAGTACGTC. The encoded protein is CASSSSKGQDLYEQYV.

This clonotype was found many times. The chain recombines TRBV5-1 with TRBJ2-1; 11 bases are a match to TRBD2. After removal of 0 bases from V and 5 bases from J, the junction contained 13 bases not matched to a gene. CDR1 is SGHRS, CDR2 YFSETQ, per germline. The CDR3 contains 19 residues. The CDR3 region is CASSLGPSGGPPSDNEQFF. The CDR3 DNA follows: TGCGCCAGCAGCTTGGGCCCTAGCGGGGGGCCTCCTTCGGACAATGAGCAGTTCTTC.

This clonotype has more than one count but fewer than ten. Here the CDR3 reads CASREYYNEQFF. CDR3 nucleotides: TGTGCCAGCAGGGAGTACTACAATGAGCAGTTCTTC. The chain joins TRBV7-9 to TRBJ2-1; D gene unclear. The CDR3 contains 12 residues. Germline CDR1 reads SEHNR; CDR2 reads FQNEAQ (reference sequence). The V end lost 6 bases, the J end lost 3 bases, and 6 bases lay between the germline ends.

This clonotype was seen repeatedly, ten times or more. The chain recombines TRBV11-3 with TRBJ1-6; 8 nucleotides match TRBD1. Trimming took 2 bases from V and 11 from J; bases not matched to a gene: 8. CDR1 is SGHNT and CDR2 is YENEEA in the germline V gene. The CDR3 runs 15 residues. The DNA for the CDR3 is TGTGCCAGCAGCTTACACGGACAGGGCAGTGCACCCCTCCACTTT. Translating gives CASSLHGQGSAPLHF.

A word on this clonotype: Given a much more abundant clone one base away, this may be a read error. V usage is TRBV7-8 and J usage is TRBJ2-6; TRBD1 matches at 10 bases. CDR3 size: 18 residues. Germline V gene data show CDR1 as SGHVS and CDR2 as FQNEAQ. The CDR3 DNA reads as TGTGCCAGCAGCCAGGGACAGGGGAGGCTCTCTGGGGCCATCGTCCTGACTTTC. It is translated as CASSQGQGRLSGAIVLTF.

About this clonotype itself: A much larger clone is a single base away; this may be a read error. This chain joins TRBV29-1 and TRBJ1-5; 10 nucleotides line up with TRBD1. The CDR3 runs 12 residues. CDR1 is SQVTM, CDR2 ANQGSEA, per germline. For the CDR3, the DNA is TGCAGCGTCGGGACAGGGGATCAGCCCCAGCTTTTT. Its translation is CSVGTGDQPQLF.

This clonotype has at least ten counts. The chain couples TRBV20-1 to TRBJ2-5; D is perhaps TRBD1 or TRBD2 (5 bases each). V lost 7 bases and J lost 6, with 12 bases in between. The CDR3 length is 11 residues. The germline V gene encodes CDR1 DFQATT and CDR2 SNEGSKA (reference sequence). In nucleotides, the CDR3 is TGCAGTGGGGACCCTGCCAAGACCCAGTACTTC. Amino acid sequence: CSGDPAKTQYF.

The table lists this clonotype with a few counts. The chain joins TRBV20-1 to TRBJ2-3; the match to TRBD1 covers 7 bases. The CDR3 is made up of 14 amino acids. CDR1 DFQATT and CDR2 SNEGSKA come from the germline V gene (reference sequence). Trimming at V came to 6 bases and at J to 1 base, leaving 7 bases not matched to a gene. CDR3 in DNA: TGCAGTGCCCCGGACAGGCAGCGCACAGATACGCAGTATTTT. This encodes CSAPDRQRTDTQYF.

This clonotype was seen more than once but under ten times. The chain carries TRBV9 and TRBJ2-4; TRBD1 is a possible D gene (5 bases). The CDR3 has 14 amino acids. Germline V gene lookup returns CDR1 SGDLS and CDR2 YYNGEE. The V end lost 3 bases, the J end lost 2 bases, and 9 bases lay between the germline ends. CDR3 residues: CASSEGWSKNIQYF. CDR3 nucleotide sequence: TGTGCCAGCAGCGAGGGGTGGTCCAAAAACATTCAGTACTTC.

V usage is TRBV18 and J usage is TRBJ2-1; 10 nucleotides align to TRBD1. Germline V gene data show CDR1 as KGHSH and CDR2 as LQKENI. After removal of 3 bases from V and 8 bases from J, the junction contained 7 bases not matched to a gene. CDR3 length: 15 amino acids. CDR3 DNA sequence: TGTGCCAGCTCACCGGAGGACAGGGGGTTGTATGAGCAGTTCTTC. Translation: CASSPEDRGLYEQFF.

This clonotype has ten or more counts. The rearrangement uses TRBV20-1 and TRBJ1-1; D is perhaps TRBD1 (6 bases). Germline values: CDR1 DFQATT, CDR2 SNEGSKA (reference sequence). V lost 6 bases and J 3 bases, leaving 20 bases between the germline ends. The CDR3 contains 15 residues. As DNA, the CDR3 is TGCAGTGCCAGACCTACAGGGAGTTCGTACACTGAAGCTTTCTTT. Protein product: CSARPTGSSYTEAFF.

This clonotype was counted at least ten times. CDR3 residues: CASSASFYEQYV. DNA of the CDR3: TGTGCCAGCAGTGCCTCCTTCTACGAGCAGTACGTC. The V and J genes are TRBV6-1 and TRBJ2-7; no clear D. This CDR3 contains 12 residues. Germline CDR1 reads MNHNS; CDR2 reads SASEGT. V shed 4 bases and J shed 3 bases, with 7 bases lying between them.

This clonotype was seen at least ten times. V usage is TRBV28 and J usage is TRBJ1-5; no firm D call. Trimming pared 3 bases from V and 0 bases from J, leaving 21 bases between. This CDR3 region has 19 residues. The germline gives CDR1 MDHEN, CDR2 SYDVKM. As DNA, the CDR3 is TGTGCCAGCAGTTTTGTAGGGAGGTCCGTCCGAAATAGCAATCAGCCCCAGCATTTT. Its translation is CASSFVGRSVRNSNQPQHF.

This clonotype was counted ten times or more. This chain uses TRBV20-1 with TRBJ1-2; D gene uncertain. This CDR3 has 11 amino acids. Germline V gene sequence: CDR1 DFQATT, CDR2 SNEGSKA (reference sequence). The ends were cut back, 5 bases at V and 4 bases at J, with 8 bases in the middle. CDR3 region: CSAFGPYGYTF. The CDR3 region has the DNA TGCAGTGCTTTCGGGCCCTATGGCTACACCTTC.

This clonotype was recorded at least ten times. The CDR3 DNA reads TGTGCCAGCAGCTTAGGACGGACAGGGACCTACGAGCAGTACGTC. Translating it yields CASSLGRTGTYEQYV. V usage is TRBV7-8 and J usage is TRBJ2-7, with 8 bases lining up with TRBD1. Looked up from germline, CDR1 is SGHVS and CDR2 is FQNEAQ. This CDR3 spans 15 amino acids. J gave up 2 bases and V 1 base, and 4 bases lay outside the gene matches.

The rearrangement uses TRBV15 and TRBJ2-6; 8 bases fit TRBD1. Germline values: CDR1 LNHNV, CDR2 YYDKDF (reference sequence). This CDR3 has 15 amino acids. Unmatched junction bases numbered 0, after V lost 3 bases and J lost 2 bases. The CDR3 loop reads CATSSRGPGANVLTF. The CDR3 nucleotides are TGTGCCACCAGCAGCAGGGGGCCTGGGGCCAACGTCCTGACTTTC.

The chain uses TRBV28 and TRBJ2-3; D is perhaps TRBD1 (5 bases). This CDR3 is built from 14 residues. The V gene lost 4 bases and the J gene lost 4 bases, with 12 bases spanning the gap. Germline V gene sequence: CDR1 MDHEN, CDR2 SYDVKM. The CDR3 region is CASSSIQGADTQYF. The CDR3, as DNA: TGTGCCAGCAGTTCCATCCAGGGCGCAGATACGCAGTATTTT.

This clonotype was seen many times. J is TRBJ1-5 and V is TRBV20-1; D call uncertain. Trimming cost V 5 bases and J 0 bases, with 11 bases left between them. The CDR3 spans 14 residues. Germline V gene data show CDR1 as DFQATT and CDR2 as SNEGSKA (reference sequence). The DNA of the CDR3 is TGCAGTGCTGGGAGATTAAATAGCAATCAGCCCCAGCATTTT. This gives the protein CSAGRLNSNQPQHF.

This clonotype has a count of ten or more. The rearrangement links TRBV29-1 to TRBJ2-3; D might be TRBD1 or TRBD2, each matching 5 bases. Trimming stripped 3 bases from V and 5 bases from J, with 12 bases between. CDR1 is SQVTM and CDR2 is ANQGSEA in the germline V gene. The CDR3 totals 13 residues. The CDR3 protein is CSVERRTRDTQYF. In DNA form, the CDR3 reads TGCAGCGTTGAGAGGAGGACAAGAGATACGCAGTATTTT.

This clonotype was seen at least ten times. The chain uses TRBV14 and TRBJ2-2; D tentatively reads TRBD1 or TRBD2 (5 bases each). CDR3 length: 16 residues. The V end was cut by 6 bases, the J end by 2 bases, with 16 bases between. Per the germline V gene, CDR1 is SGHDN and CDR2 is FVKESK. Here the CDR3 DNA reads TGTGCCAGCAGGTCGATGGGGGAGCATAACACCGGGGAGCTGTTTTTT. As protein: CASRSMGEHNTGELFF. Drawing the rest from reference TRBV14 and TRBJ2-2, the complete variable domain is EAGVTQFPSHSVIEKGQTVTLRCDPISGHDNLYWYRRVMGKEIKFLLHFVKESKQDESGMPNNRFLAERTGGTYSTLKVQPAELEDSGVYFCASRSMGEHNTGELFFGEGSRLTVL.